This T cell receptor beta chain was captured by sequencing in a study of siplizumab effects on memory and regulatory T cells. Overall study results and limits: Of the alloreactive clones, only a minor fraction mapped to unstimulated subsets. Roughly 75-97% of proliferating CD4+ or CD8+ clones lacked a naive or memory phenotype that could be assigned. Naive T cells were seemingly more diverse than memory cells, and major contributions to the alloresponse seemed to be made by them.

TCRdb's copy holds only in-frame clones and misses some; the assay was immunoSEQ multiplex PCR. Of around 100,000 clones in the sample, more than 90% were seen once. Trimming pared 5 bases from V and 5 bases from J, leaving 6 bases between. CDR1 and CDR2 (germline): MNHEY, SVGAGI. The CDR3 loop spans 11 amino acids. In the case of this clone: The antigen is not known.

Material: CD4+ T cells sorted from blood. This clonotype originated in a human donor in good health. Some clones in this sample may be carry-over from other donors' samples. The J gene is TRBJ2-5, the V gene TRBV6-5; D gene ambiguous. The CDR3 reads CASSHLETQYF. For the CDR3, the DNA is TGTGCCAGCAGTCACCTGGAGACCCAGTACTTC.